This TCR beta chain was observed in a study of response to subunit inactivated influenza vaccine. Notes on the study in general: T cells newly recruited by each seasonal influenza vaccination are few, the authors suggested.

The trim removed 4 bases at V and 3 bases at J, leaving 5 bases unmatched. CDR1 is MDHEN, CDR2 SYDVKM, per germline. The CDR3 is 15 residues long. About this clonotype: The antigen is unknown.

Using its own MiXCR run on the RT-PCR reads, TCRdb lists one record per CDR3 protein. The repertoire holds roughly 650,000 distinct CDR3 sequences, with about 14% as singletons. The receptor's source is a man aged 45-65 years who received an inactivated influenza vaccine. V is TRBV28 and J is TRBJ2-7; 11 positions agree with TRBD1. The specimen was PBMCs from blood, collected 14 to 15 days before vaccination. CDR3 region: CASSSTGQGVYEQYF. The DNA of the CDR3 is TGTGCCAGCAGTTCAACGGGACAGGGGGTCTACGAGCAGTACTTC.